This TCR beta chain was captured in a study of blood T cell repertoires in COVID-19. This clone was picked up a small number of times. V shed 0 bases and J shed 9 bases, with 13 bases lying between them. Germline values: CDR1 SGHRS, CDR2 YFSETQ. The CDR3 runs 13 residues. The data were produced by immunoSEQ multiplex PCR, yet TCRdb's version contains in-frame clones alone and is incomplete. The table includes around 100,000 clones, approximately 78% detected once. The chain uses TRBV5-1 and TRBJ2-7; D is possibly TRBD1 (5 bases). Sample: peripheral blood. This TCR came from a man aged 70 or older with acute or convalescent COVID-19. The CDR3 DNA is TGCGCCAGCAGCTTGGGATCAGGGCTGGTGCAGTACTTC. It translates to CASSLGSGLVQYF.